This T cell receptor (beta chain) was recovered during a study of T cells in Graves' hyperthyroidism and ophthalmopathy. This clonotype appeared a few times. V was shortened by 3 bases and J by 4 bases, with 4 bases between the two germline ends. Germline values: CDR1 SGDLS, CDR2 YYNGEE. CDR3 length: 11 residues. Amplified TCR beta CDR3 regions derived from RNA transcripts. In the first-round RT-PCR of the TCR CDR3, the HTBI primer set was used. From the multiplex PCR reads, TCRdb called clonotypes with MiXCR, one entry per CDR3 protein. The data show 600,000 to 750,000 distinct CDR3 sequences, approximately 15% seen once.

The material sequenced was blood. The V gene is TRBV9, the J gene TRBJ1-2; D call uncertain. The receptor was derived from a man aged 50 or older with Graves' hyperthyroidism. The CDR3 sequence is CASSASYGYTF. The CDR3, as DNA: TGTGCCAGCAGCGCTTCCTATGGCTACACCTTC.